This T cell receptor (beta chain) was observed in a study of PD-L1 blockade in urothelial cancer. Libraries were prepared by immunoSEQ multiplex PCR; TCRdb keeps only in-frame clonotypes and omits some of them. The repertoire consists of 50,000 to 55,000 clones, with about 80% occurring once and the leading ten covering roughly 1.4%. The time point: pretreatment peripheral blood. This sequence was found in a man aged 45-60 years with urothelial cancer. Sequenced material: PBMCs, taken around atezolizumab (anti-PD-L1) treatment.

Here the CDR3 DNA reads TGTGCCAGCAGCGGGAGAGGGGGCCAAGAGACCCAGTACTTC. It specifies CASSGRGGQETQYF. The rearrangement joins TRBV7-6 to TRBJ2-5; tentatively, D is TRBD1 (6 bases). Trimming cost V 5 bases and J 1 base, with 11 bases left between them. The CDR3 consists of 14 residues. Germline CDR1 is SGHVS and CDR2 is FNYEAQ. The full variable domain, completed using reference TRBV7-6 and TRBJ2-5, is GAGVSQSPRYKVTKRGQDVALRCDPISGHVSLYWYRQALGQGPEFLTYFNYEAQQDKSGLPNDRFSAERPEGSISTLTIQRTEQRDSAMYRCASSGRGGQETQYFGPGTRLLVL.